Reported below is one T cell receptor (beta chain). Its antigen is currently unknown. Germline loops: CDR1 LNHDA, CDR2 SQIVND (reference sequence). Trimming stripped 3 bases from V and 0 bases from J, with 9 bases between. The CDR3 extends over 15 amino acids. This entry comes from a study of cytomegalovirus exposure and HLA in healthy donors. 60 Vbeta and 13 Jbeta primers were used in PCR. The protocol was immunoSEQ multiplex PCR, while the TCRdb copy is restricted to in-frame clones and leaves out a portion. The sample includes some 170,000 clones, about 81% of them seen just once. Findings and caveats of the study: Immune exposure data for these donors was limited to CMV serostatus. TCR beta V segments were, for the most part, productive about 87% or about 30% of the time in an earlier analysis. Researchers counted roughly 150 TCR beta chains as cytomegalovirus-associated.

At collection, donors were nominally healthy, but unrecorded immune exposures were probable. This receptor was taken from a woman in her 50s in good health and CMV-seropositive. The chain carries TRBV19 and TRBJ1-3, with a tentative D call TRBD1 (6 bases). The specimen was PBMCs. The CDR3 is CASSMGASSGNTIYF. The CDR3 bases are TGTGCCAGTAGTATGGGGGCCAGCTCTGGAAACACCATATATTTT. The full variable domain, completed using reference TRBV19 and TRBJ1-3, is DGGITQSPKYLFRKEGQNVTLSCEQNLNHDAMYWYRQDPGQGLRLIYYSQIVNDFQKGDIAEGYSVSREKKESFPLTVTSAQKNPTAFYLCASSMGASSGNTIYFGEGSWLTVV.